The clone carrying this TCR beta chain appeared many times. Its target is unknown. Documented time point: newly diagnosed GD, antithyroid drugs for less than 3 months. With RNA extracted from PBMCs as input, the TCR library was made. From each patient, roughly 9 milliliters of peripheral blood was drawn and collected into an EDTA anticoagulant tube. This CDR3 spans 14 amino acids. V lost 7 bases, J lost 2 bases, and 6 bases stayed unmatched. The germline V gene encodes CDR1 SQVTM and CDR2 ANQGSEA. This entry is derived from a study of regulatory T cells in long-lasting Graves disease. Findings of the study overall: Persistent disease samples used TRBV28, TRBJ1-2 and TRBJ2-5 preferentially.

Building of the TCR beta libraries involved iRepertoire HTBI primers and Arm-PCR of CDR3 regions. TCRdb redid the calling of the multiplex PCR reads with MiXCR, one entry per CDR3 protein. The table lists about 440,000 distinct CDR3 sequences, less than 20% of them singletons. The sample was also reused in another study, on T cells in Graves' hyperthyroidism and ophthalmopathy. That investigation notes: Absent ophthalmopathy progression within 18 months defined stable Graves' hyperthyroidism. Blood also held most thyroid clonotypes expanded beyond 0.001.

This TCR derives from a woman under 30 with Graves disease. The sequences come from peripheral blood mononuclear cells (PBMCs), collected at new diagnosis, from a patient treated with antithyroid drugs. The rearrangement uses TRBV29-1 and TRBJ2-1; 9 bases agree with TRBD2. Here the CDR3 DNA reads TGCAGCGCTTTAAGACTAGCGGCCTACAATGAGCAGTTCTTC. Its protein is CSALRLAAYNEQFF.